This passage covers 17 T cell receptor beta chains from one sample sequenced in a study of shared clonotypes between healthy human individuals. The table came from immunoSEQ multiplex PCR; TCRdb's copy has only in-frame clones and leaves some out. The profile covers approximately 1.5 million clones, with 95% to 99% appearing a single time and around 0.47% taken by the ten largest. Specimen: naive CD4+ T cells sorted from blood. Subset described: CD45RA+ positively selected. The source of these receptors is a man aged 25-40 years in good health.

This chain uses TRBV10-3 with TRBJ2-1; D may be TRBD2 (5 bases). The CDR3 length is 12 residues. Germline V gene lookup returns CDR1 ENHRY and CDR2 SYGVKD. Trimming took off 7 bases at V and 10 bases at J, with 14 bases between the two ends. DNA for the CDR3: TGTGCCATCACCGAGGGTAAATCAGAGCAGTTCTTC. The encoded protein is CAITEGKSEQFF.

J is TRBJ2-5 and V is TRBV5-1; 12 positions agree with TRBD2. V lost 1 base and J lost 5; bases outside the gene matches: 6. CDR1 and CDR2 (germline): SGHRS, YFSETQ. The CDR3 is 16 amino acids. CDR3 residues: CASSLWGTSGLETQYF. In nucleotides, the CDR3 is TGCGCCAGCAGCTTGTGGGGGACTAGCGGGCTGGAGACCCAGTACTTC.

This chain links TRBV18 with TRBJ1-1, with a weak D call TRBD1 (5 bases). The germline V gene encodes CDR1 KGHSH and CDR2 LQKENI. V lost 3 bases and J lost 4, with 18 bases in between. The CDR3 sequence is 16 residues long. The CDR3 DNA follows: TGTGCCAGCTCACCGCGGGAAGGGACCTCTCCCACTGAAGCTTTCTTT. Its translation is CASSPREGTSPTEAFF.

J is TRBJ1-1 and V is TRBV5-1, with D hard to call. The V gene's germline CDR1 is SGHRS and CDR2 YFSETQ. Trimming removed 5 bases from V and 0 bases from J, with 8 bases in between. This CDR3 has 13 amino acids. CDR3 bases: TGCGCCAGCAGACTGGGCATGAACACTGAAGCTTTCTTT. This translates into CASRLGMNTEAFF.

The chain recombines TRBV6-1 with TRBJ1-2; a weak D match, TRBD1 (6 bases). The CDR3 is 14 residues long. Trimming cost V 6 bases and J 1 base, with 12 bases left between them. Germline CDR1 MNHNS, CDR2 SASEGT. CDR3 nucleotides: TGTGCCAGCAGAACAGGGTTTTTTAACTATGGCTACACCTTC. This sequence encodes CASRTGFFNYGYTF.

V and J are TRBV30 and TRBJ1-2, with D perhaps matching TRBD1 (6 bases). Germline CDR1 reads GTSNPN; CDR2 reads SVGIG (reference sequence). The CDR3 covers 12 residues. V was cut by 0 bases and J by 9 bases, with 11 bases left in between. Here the CDR3 reads CAWSVIQGSYTF. The CDR3 DNA reads TGTGCCTGGAGTGTAATACAGGGTAGCTACACCTTC. The full variable domain, in which reference TRBV30 and TRBJ1-2 provide the parts outside the CDR3, is SQTIHQWPATLVQPVGSPLSLECTVEGTSNPNLYWYRQAAGRGLQLLFYSVGIGQISSEVPQNLSASRPQDRQFILSSKKLLLSDSGFYLCAWSVIQGSYTFGSGTRLTVV.

The chain employs TRBV9 and TRBJ2-7; no clear D. The V gene lost 0 bases and the J gene lost 2 bases, with 12 bases spanning the gap. Germline V CDR1 and CDR2: SGDLS, YYNGEE. The CDR3 runs to 15 residues. CDR3 protein: CASSVEAGWTYEQYF. The CDR3, as DNA: TGTGCCAGCAGCGTAGAGGCAGGCTGGACCTACGAGCAGTACTTC.

The V call is TRBV9, the J call TRBJ1-2; D possibly corresponds to TRBD1 (5 bases). Germline assignment: CDR1 SGDLS and CDR2 YYNGEE. Between the trimmed V and J ends, which lost 6 bases and 8 bases, there was a span of 20 bases. This CDR3 is 14 amino acids long. CDR3 nucleotide sequence: TGTGCCAGCACCGGGGGGAGGGCACTATGGGGCTACACCTTC. The encoded protein is CASTGGRALWGYTF. The entire variable domain, with the rest obtained from reference TRBV9 and TRBJ1-2, is as follows: DSGVTQTPKHLITATGQRVTLRCSPRSGDLSVYWYQQSLDQGLQFLIQYYNGEERAKGNILERFSAQQFPDLHSELNLSSLELGDSALYFCASTGGRALWGYTFGSGTRLTVV.

The V gene is TRBV19, the J gene TRBJ1-2; the match to TRBD1 covers 9 bases. V lost 5 bases, J lost 1 base, and 8 bases stayed unmatched. Germline V CDR1 and CDR2: LNHDA, SQIVND (reference sequence). This CDR3 has 16 residues. CDR3 nucleotide sequence: TGTGCCAGTAGTGTACCGGGACAGGGAAATAACTATGGCTACACCTTC. It encodes CASSVPGQGNNYGYTF.

V and J are TRBV13 and TRBJ2-2, with no clear D. CDR1 PRHDT and CDR2 FYEKMQ come from the germline V gene (reference sequence). This CDR3 is built from 18 residues. Trimming removed 4 bases at V and 2 bases at J, with 20 bases between. In DNA, the CDR3 is TGTGCCAGCAGCTCAACGTCAACTGGTCTGCCCAACACCGGGGAGCTGTTTTTT. Protein: CASSSTSTGLPNTGELFF.

V usage is TRBV7-8 and J usage is TRBJ1-5; unclear D gene. Germline V gives CDR1 SGHVS, CDR2 FQNEAQ. Trimming took 5 bases from V and 7 from J, leaving 12 bases between them. This CDR3 has 13 residues. CDR3 sequence (DNA): TGTGCCAGCAGCCCTAGGTTTCAGCAGCCCCAGCATTTT. It specifies CASSPRFQQPQHF.

This clone came up once. The chain employs TRBV10-1 and TRBJ2-2; tentatively, D is TRBD1 or TRBD2 (5 bases each). V was trimmed by 8 bases and J by 1 base, leaving 11 bases between them. Germline CDR1 is WNHNN and CDR2 is SYGVQD (reference sequence). The CDR3 runs to 14 residues. CDR3 loop: CASRDELNTGELFF. In DNA form, the CDR3 reads TGCGCCAGCCGGGACGAATTGAACACCGGGGAGCTGTTTTTT.

The chain employs TRBV13 and TRBJ2-7; no reliable D call. This CDR3 has 12 amino acids. Trimming left V 8 bases short and J 4 bases short, with 12 bases between. Germline CDR1 PRHDT, CDR2 FYEKMQ (reference sequence). The CDR3 protein is CASPPWMYEQYF. Written as DNA, the CDR3 is TGTGCCAGCCCACCTTGGATGTACGAGCAGTACTTC.

DNA for the CDR3: TGTGCCAGCAGTTACTCCCCGGTAGTAAATACGCAGTATTTT. Its protein is CASSYSPVVNTQYF. V gene TRBV6-5 combines with J gene TRBJ2-3; D is ambiguous. The CDR3 is made up of 14 amino acids. V lost 0 bases to trimming and J lost 7 bases, with 11 bases between them. Per the germline V gene, CDR1 is MNHEY and CDR2 is SVGAGI.

V gene TRBV29-1 combines with J gene TRBJ2-1; D is perhaps TRBD2 (6 bases). The CDR3 extends over 13 amino acids. V was trimmed by 4 bases and J by 8 bases, leaving 15 bases between them. Germline V lookup: CDR1 SQVTM, CDR2 ANQGSEA. The CDR3 sequence: CSVGEVIGDEQFF. The CDR3 DNA sequence: TGCAGCGTTGGGGAGGTTATAGGGGATGAGCAGTTCTTC.

The chain joins TRBV5-1 to TRBJ2-2; 11 bases agree with TRBD2. CDR1 and CDR2 (germline): SGHRS, YFSETQ. This CDR3 is 14 amino acids long. V dropped 0 bases and J dropped 15; count of bases not matched to a gene: 7. CDR3 DNA sequence: TGCGCCAGCAGCTTGGATGTAGCGGGAGGGTGGATGTTTTTT. Translation: CASSLDVAGGWMFF.

The CDR3 reads CASSLLSGRSANTGELFF. The CDR3 bases are TGTGCCAGCAGCTTACTTAGCGGGAGAAGCGCGAACACCGGGGAGCTGTTTTTT. The chain couples TRBV7-6 to TRBJ2-2; 9 bases line up with TRBD2. Germline V lookup: CDR1 SGHVS, CDR2 FNYEAQ. There are 18 residues in the CDR3. V shed 2 bases, J shed 0 bases, and the junction held 7 bases outside the gene matches.